Following are 22 T cell receptor beta chains from one sample sequenced in a study of CD8 T cells in Susac syndrome. A quantity of roughly 0.5 to 1 ug RNA underwent reverse transcription using random hexamers. MiXCR was run by TCRdb on the immunoSEQ multiplex PCR reads, yielding one entry per CDR3 protein. The repertoire consists of about 83,000 distinct CDR3 sequences, with about 95% occurring once and the leading ten covering approximately 0.42%. Source material: CD8+ T cells from PBMCs. The receptors here all came from a human donor with Susac syndrome.

The chain has TRBV11-2 and TRBJ2-5, with TRBD1 matching 9 bases. This CDR3 is 13 amino acids long. The V segment lost 6 bases and the J segment 2 bases; nucleotides outside the gene matches: 1. The germline V gene has CDR1 SGHAT and CDR2 FQNNGV. In DNA, the CDR3 is TGTGCCAGCAGGGGGACAGGGCAAGAGACCCAGTACTTC. Amino acid sequence: CASRGTGQETQYF.

CDR3 loop: CASSPSSAYQETQYF. The DNA of the CDR3 is TGTGCCAGCTCACCCTCGTCTGCGTACCAAGAGACCCAGTACTTC. The chain uses TRBV18 and TRBJ2-5; D remains unclear. This CDR3 contains 15 residues. Deletions cut 3 bases from V and 0 bases from J, with 11 bases between. Per germline, CDR1 KGHSH and CDR2 LQKENI.

This chain links TRBV9 with TRBJ2-3; D may be TRBD1 or TRBD2 (6 bases each). Deletions cut 0 bases from V and 1 base from J, with 12 bases between. From germline, CDR1 is SGDLS and CDR2 YYNGEE. This CDR3 contains 16 residues. CDR3 sequence reads: CASSVEGGWGTDTQYF. CDR3 nucleotides: TGTGCCAGCAGCGTAGAGGGGGGATGGGGCACAGATACGCAGTATTTT.

Note on this clonotype: At one boundary the junction diverges from the germline segment, which might be a read error. The V gene is TRBV4-2, the J gene TRBJ2-1, with 7 bases that match TRBD2. The germline V gene has CDR1 LGHNA and CDR2 YNFKEQ. The CDR3 length is 14 residues. The CDR3, as DNA: TGTGCCAGCAGCCAAGACGGCGGCGGGAGAGTATGGATCTTC. This sequence encodes CASSQDGGGRVWIF.

The gene calls are TRBV5-4 and TRBJ2-6, with D possibly TRBD1 on 5 matching bases. Germline assignment: CDR1 SGHNT and CDR2 YYREEE (reference sequence). The CDR3 is 15 residues long. The germline V and J ends were trimmed by 4 bases and 0 bases, with 8 bases remaining between them. The CDR3 spells CASSPTGSGANVLTF. The CDR3, as DNA: TGTGCCAGCAGCCCTACAGGCTCTGGGGCCAACGTCCTGACTTTC.

The chain uses TRBV29-1 and TRBJ2-5; D is ambiguous. The ends were cut back, 5 bases at V and 1 base at J, with 17 bases in the middle. This CDR3 region has 15 residues. Germline assignment: CDR1 SQVTM and CDR2 ANQGSEA. The CDR3 protein is CSVSYLQDAQETQYF. The CDR3 nucleotides are TGCAGCGTTTCATATTTGCAGGACGCCCAAGAGACCCAGTACTTC.

The chain employs TRBV20-1 and TRBJ1-3; possible D gene TRBD1, 5 bases. This CDR3 contains 14 residues. Germline V gene sequence: CDR1 DFQATT, CDR2 SNEGSKA (reference sequence). V was pared by 2 bases and J by 4 bases, with 12 bases between. The CDR3 sequence: CSARQGARGNTIYF. Written as DNA, the CDR3 is TGCAGTGCTAGACAGGGAGCGAGAGGAAACACCATATATTTT.

As DNA, the CDR3 is TGCGCCAGCAGCCCCGGGACTAGCGGATACTACAATGAGCAGTTCTTC. This codes for CASSPGTSGYYNEQFF. The rearrangement uses TRBV4-1 and TRBJ2-1; TRBD2 aligns across 11 bases. V lost 4 bases, J lost 3 bases, and 5 bases stayed unmatched. Germline assignment: CDR1 MGHRA and CDR2 YSYEKL. This CDR3 is 16 amino acids long.

The rearrangement uses TRBV12-3 or TRBV12-4 and TRBJ2-5, with D perhaps matching TRBD1 (6 bases). The CDR3 contains 14 residues. The V and J ends lost 3 bases and 3 bases respectively, with 11 bases between them. CDR3 residues: CASSFGSGEETQYF. The CDR3, as DNA: TGTGCCAGCAGTTTCGGGTCAGGGGAAGAGACCCAGTACTTC.

The chain recombines TRBV28 with TRBJ1-1; D gene ambiguous. The CDR3 has 12 amino acids. Germline V gene data show CDR1 as MDHEN and CDR2 as SYDVKM. V was cut by 3 bases and J by 5 bases, with 7 bases left in between. CDR3 DNA sequence: TGTGCCAGCAGTTTTCTTCGTACTGAAGCTTTCTTT. It encodes CASSFLRTEAFF. The whole variable domain, filled in from reference TRBV28 and TRBJ1-1, reads DVKVTQSSRYLVKRTGEKVFLECVQDMDHENMFWYRQDPGLGLRLIYFSYDVKMKEKGDIPEGYSVSREKKERFSLILESASTNQTSMYLCASSFLRTEAFFGQGTRLTVV.

This clonotype was recorded only once. J is TRBJ1-2 and V is TRBV5-4, with D unresolved. In germline, CDR1 is SGHNT, CDR2 YYREEE (reference sequence). V gave up 0 bases and J gave up 4 bases, with 10 bases separating them. CDR3 length equals 14 residues. The CDR3 region is CASSLAGPLYGYTF. In nucleotides, the CDR3 is TGTGCCAGCAGCTTGGCCGGGCCCCTCTATGGCTACACCTTC.

This chain joins TRBV20-1 and TRBJ2-7; D may be TRBD2 (6 bases). V was trimmed by 0 bases and J by 2 bases, leaving 8 bases between them. This CDR3 contains 13 residues. The germline CDR1 and CDR2 sequences are DFQATT and SNEGSKA (reference sequence). CDR3 coding DNA: TGCAGTGCTAGAGATCGGGGGACCTACGAGCAGTACTTC. This encodes CSARDRGTYEQYF.

This rearrangement joins TRBV20-1 to TRBJ1-2, with D uncertain. This CDR3 spans 15 amino acids. Between the trimmed V and J ends, which lost 2 bases and 4 bases, there was a span of 17 bases. CDR1 is DFQATT, CDR2 SNEGSKA, per germline (reference sequence). CDR3 in DNA: TGCAGTGCTAGATCCCCCCCACCTCCCGGCTATGGCTACACCTTC. It specifies CSARSPPPPGYGYTF.

This clonotype was seen once. The V gene is TRBV7-9, the J gene TRBJ2-1; 7 bases agree with TRBD2. Germline V CDR1 and CDR2: SEHNR, FQNEAQ (reference sequence). Germline trimming cut 2 bases from V and 8 bases from J; bases unmatched to any gene: 6. CDR3 length: 14 residues. The CDR3 region is CASSLPGGYHEQFF. The CDR3 DNA is TGTGCCAGCAGCTTACCGGGAGGTTACCATGAGCAGTTCTTC. Combining the CDR3 with reference TRBV7-9 and TRBJ2-1 gives the whole variable domain DTGVSQNPRHKITKRGQNVTFRCDPISEHNRLYWYRQTLGQGPEFLTYFQNEAQLEKSRLLSDRFSAERPKGSFSTLEIQRTEQGDSAMYLCASSLPGGYHEQFFGPGTRLTVL.

This chain joins TRBV5-1 and TRBJ2-4; D not resolved. V lost 1 base to trimming and J lost 0 bases, with 11 bases between them. The length of the CDR3 is 16 residues. Germline V gene data show CDR1 as SGHRS and CDR2 as YFSETQ. The CDR3 region is CASSLYPSGAKNIQYF. Written as DNA, the CDR3 is TGCGCCAGCAGCTTGTATCCATCCGGAGCCAAAAACATTCAGTACTTC. Filled out from reference TRBV5-1 and TRBJ2-4, the complete variable domain reads KAGVTQTPRYLIKTRGQQVTLSCSPISGHRSVSWYQQTPGQGLQFLFEYFSETQRNKGNFPGRFSGRQFSNSRSEMNVSTLELGDSALYLCASSLYPSGAKNIQYFGAGTRLSVL.

This sequence joins TRBV7-9 and TRBJ2-6; D call uncertain. The CDR3 length is 15 residues. Germline lookup yields CDR1 SEHNR and CDR2 FQNEAQ (reference sequence). The V and J ends lost 4 bases and 0 bases respectively, with 7 bases between them. In DNA form, the CDR3 reads TGTGCCAGCAGCTATTCGGACTCTGGGGCCAACGTCCTGACTTTC. Its protein product is CASSYSDSGANVLTF.

This clonotype was seen a single time. The CDR3 loop reads CASSLIHNEQFF. The DNA for the CDR3 is TGTGCCAGCAGCTTGATCCACAATGAGCAGTTCTTC. The genes are TRBV5-4 and TRBJ2-1; D is ambiguous. Germline V gene data show CDR1 as SGHNT and CDR2 as YYREEE (reference sequence). The CDR3 has 12 residues. Trimming shortened V by 1 base and J by 5 bases, and 4 bases separated the two germline ends.

This sequence joins TRBV28 and TRBJ1-6; D gene ambiguous. The CDR3 is 12 residues long. Germline V gene data show CDR1 as MDHEN and CDR2 as SYDVKM. V was cut by 7 bases and J by 9 bases, with 10 bases left in between. CDR3 sequence reads: CASTPGGSPLHF. The CDR3, as DNA: TGTGCCAGCACTCCGGGTGGTTCACCCCTCCACTTT.

The chain combines TRBV4-3 with TRBJ2-7; possibly TRBD1 for D (6 bases). V gave up 4 bases and J gave up 6 bases, with 16 bases separating them. CDR1 is LGHNA and CDR2 is YSLEER in the germline V gene. The CDR3 extends over 14 amino acids. The CDR3 reads CASSPGTMTSEQYF. The CDR3 nucleotides read TGCGCCAGCAGCCCCGGGACAATGACCTCCGAGCAGTACTTC.

The chain uses TRBV24-1 and TRBJ2-1, with D perhaps being TRBD1 or TRBD2 (5 bases each). Trimming left V 0 bases short and J 2 bases short, with 7 bases between. This CDR3 comprises 15 residues. The germline CDR1 and CDR2 sequences are KGHDR and SFDVKD. The CDR3 loop reads CATSDLTGPYNEQFF. The CDR3 DNA is TGTGCCACCAGTGATTTGACGGGGCCCTACAATGAGCAGTTCTTC.

The sample holds a few counts of this clonotype. The chain uses TRBV20-1 and TRBJ2-1, with 10 bases lining up with TRBD2. Looked up from germline, CDR1 is DFQATT and CDR2 is SNEGSKA (reference sequence). CDR3 size: 16 residues. The ends lost 2 bases at V and 3 bases at J; junction bases unmatched: 7. CDR3 in amino acids: CSARLAGERNYNEQFF. CDR3 nucleotides: TGCAGTGCTAGACTAGCGGGAGAGCGGAACTACAATGAGCAGTTCTTC.

The chain has TRBV5-1 and TRBJ2-1; TRBD2 might be the D (6 bases). CDR3 size: 14 residues. Trimming removed 0 bases at V and 5 bases at J, with 9 bases between. Looked up from germline, CDR1 is SGHRS and CDR2 is YFSETQ. The CDR3 reads CASSLAGAHNEQFF. CDR3 DNA: TGCGCCAGCAGCTTGGCGGGAGCGCACAATGAGCAGTTCTTC.